The T cell receptor (beta chain) described here comes from a study of T cell responses to AZD1222 COVID-19 vaccine. General study findings and limits: Donors were mostly white British, more females; clonal diversity possibly underestimated. Repertoires were sampled only after the peak T cell response. Of spike-specific TCRs, nearly half reportedly target regions left unmutated in variants. Just a handful of people given AZD1222 tested seropositive at baseline.

Sequencing was performed with immunoSEQ multiplex PCR; in TCRdb, only in-frame clones are kept and a portion is missing. This table holds 100,000 to 150,000 clones, roughly 85% found once. Comments on this clone: What it binds is not known.

The CDR3 has 16 residues. Trimming left V 2 bases short and J 0 bases short, with 11 bases between. Germline V gene data show CDR1 as MNHNS and CDR2 as SASEGT. This TCR came from an adult in good health. The V call is TRBV6-1, the J call TRBJ1-3, with D hard to call. The input for sequencing was peripheral blood, taken on day 0 of AZD1222 vaccination. The CDR3 nucleotides are TGTGCCAGCAGTGAATTTGTCTCCGTCTCTGGAAACACCATATATTTT. Its protein is CASSEFVSVSGNTIYF.